One and the same sample provided the 21 T cell receptor beta chains below, sequenced in a study of vaccination and CD4 T cells after COVID-19 (dated by TCRdb to about 2022). The protocol used for the library was PCR. The instrument was an Illumina iSeq 100. At the Johns Hopkins FTIC core, DNA from the cultured CD4+ T cells underwent TCR sequencing with the Oncomine TCR Beta short-read assay. TCRdb passed the public sequencing reads through fastp at Q25 and MiXCR, retaining productive beta sequences. Each CDR3 protein appears once, grouped with its most common genes and DNA. The sample table lists thousands of distinct CDR3 sequences, roughly 23% of them with a count of one. Of the sample, around 24% is held by the ten largest clones. The antigens for these receptors are not known. The treatment or condition label, as the study defines it: roughly ten-day PBMC culture with coronavirus spike peptide pools or control peptides (ViraFEST assay).

The sequencing here drew on CD4+ T cells from blood, cultured in vitro, taken after SARS-CoV-2 vaccination. The origin of the receptors is a human donor who had recovered from COVID-19.

This clonotype was found a few times. V and J are TRBV11-2 and TRBJ2-7; 8 nucleotides match TRBD1. J gave up 5 bases and V 5 bases, and 8 bases lay outside the gene matches. The CDR3 sequence is 14 residues long. Germline V CDR1 and CDR2: SGHAT, FQNNGV. CDR3 amino acids: CASSRGQGAHEQYF. CDR3 coding DNA: TGTGCCAGCAGCCGAGGTCAGGGGGCACACGAGCAGTACTTC.

This chain uses TRBV6-2 or TRBV6-3 with TRBJ1-1, with TRBD1 matching 8 bases. The CDR3 is 16 amino acids. Germline V gene lookup returns CDR1 MNHEY and CDR2 SVGEGT. J lost 0 bases, V lost 6 bases, and 9 bases had no gene match. The CDR3 here is CASSYRTGLLNTEAFF. In DNA form, the CDR3 reads TGTGCCAGCAGCTACCGGACAGGGTTGTTGAACACTGAAGCTTTCTTT.

This chain uses TRBV2 with TRBJ1-1; D is uncertain. Germline-derived CDR1 and CDR2 are SNHLY and FYNNEI. Trimming took off 10 bases at V and 5 bases at J, with 8 bases between the two ends. The CDR3 spans 10 residues. Here the CDR3 DNA reads TGTGCCACCGGACGTACTGAAGCTTTCTTT. Protein product: CATGRTEAFF.

The genes are TRBV7-6 and TRBJ2-3; D uncertain. CDR1 and CDR2 from the germline V gene are SGHVS and FNYEAQ. V was pared by 5 bases and J by 4 bases, with 19 bases between. CDR3 length: 16 amino acids. CDR3 region: CASSMPRAEGADTQYF. CDR3 DNA: TGTGCCAGCAGCATGCCCCGGGCCGAAGGCGCAGATACGCAGTATTTT. The whole variable domain, filled in from reference TRBV7-6 and TRBJ2-3, reads GAGVSQSPRYKVTKRGQDVALRCDPISGHVSLYWYRQALGQGPEFLTYFNYEAQQDKSGLPNDRFSAERPEGSISTLTIQRTEQRDSAMYRCASSMPRAEGADTQYFGPGTRLTVL.

This clonotype appeared a few times. The chain uses TRBV20-1 and TRBJ2-7, with TRBD1 matching 7 bases. Germline trimming cut 7 bases from V and 4 bases from J; bases unmatched to any gene: 7. This CDR3 has 12 amino acids. Germline-derived CDR1 and CDR2 are DFQATT and SNEGSKA (reference sequence). The CDR3 loop is CSVPGQLYEQYF. CDR3 coding DNA: TGCAGTGTCCCGGGACAGTTGTACGAGCAGTACTTC.

This clonotype occurred a few times. CDR3 sequence: CASSFRSPEAFF. CDR3 DNA sequence: TGTGCCAGCAGCTTTAGGAGCCCAGAAGCTTTCTTT. The chain uses TRBV7-9 and TRBJ1-1; D is unresolved. V lost 3 bases, J lost 8 bases, and 10 bases lay in between. CDR3 size: 12 residues. The germline CDR1 and CDR2 sequences are SEHNR and FQNEAQ (reference sequence).

This chain connects TRBV2 to TRBJ1-5; unclear D gene. V shed 6 bases and J shed 8 bases, with 20 bases lying between them. The V gene's germline CDR1 is SNHLY and CDR2 FYNNEI. This CDR3 has 15 amino acids. CDR3: CASSQAWPSLEPQHF. The CDR3 nucleotides are TGTGCCAGCAGCCAAGCCTGGCCTTCCCTGGAGCCCCAGCATTTT.

This clonotype showed up just a few times. The chain is built from TRBV20-1 and TRBJ1-5; 7 bases agree with TRBD1. Looked up from germline, CDR1 is DFQATT and CDR2 is SNEGSKA (reference sequence). With 3 bases clipped from V and 4 bases from J, the junction kept 9 bases outside the gene matches. This CDR3 spans 15 amino acids. The CDR3 DNA reads TGCAGTGCTAGTTCTACCCGGGACAGAAATCAGCCCCAGCATTTT. The encoded protein is CSASSTRDRNQPQHF.

This clonotype was counted between two and nine times. J is TRBJ2-5 and V is TRBV2; the match to TRBD1 covers 9 bases. Germline V gene data show CDR1 as SNHLY and CDR2 as FYNNEI. The CDR3 contains 13 residues. With V trimmed by 6 bases and J by 4 bases, 3 bases remained unmatched. Here the CDR3 reads CASRADRGETQYF. Written as DNA, the CDR3 is TGTGCCAGCAGAGCGGACAGGGGAGAGACCCAGTACTTC.

This clonotype was seen more than once but under ten times. The V and J genes are TRBV7-9 and TRBJ2-5; 7 nucleotides agree with TRBD1. Trimming removed 5 bases from V and 7 bases from J; junction bases left unmatched: 16. Germline CDR1 SEHNR, CDR2 FQNEAQ (reference sequence). The CDR3 contains 16 residues. The CDR3 is CASSPLRGPGAVTQYF. Written as DNA, the CDR3 is TGTGCCAGCAGCCCATTAAGGGGGCCAGGGGCCGTGACCCAGTACTTC.

This clonotype rates as medium-sized. The J gene is TRBJ2-5, the V gene TRBV20-1; D assignment may be TRBD1 or TRBD2 (5 bases each). V gave up 5 bases and J gave up 10 bases, with 20 bases separating them. The germline CDR1 and CDR2 sequences are DFQATT and SNEGSKA (reference sequence). There are 13 residues in the CDR3. The CDR3 reads CSALWGTPGGQYF. The DNA of the CDR3 is TGCAGTGCTCTATGGGGGACCCCAGGCGGCCAGTACTTC.

This clonotype was detected a few times. The chain is built from TRBV11-1 and TRBJ2-5; TRBD2 is a possible D gene (6 bases). Germline V lookup: CDR1 SGHAT, CDR2 FQDESV (reference sequence). Trimming stripped 0 bases from V and 5 bases from J, with 7 bases between. The CDR3 length is 13 residues. CDR3 loop: CASSLAGLETQYF. Here the CDR3 DNA reads TGTGCCAGCAGCTTAGCGGGACTGGAGACCCAGTACTTC.

This clonotype is termed medium-sized. The V gene is TRBV20-1, the J gene TRBJ2-7; 16 bases are a match to TRBD2. The CDR3 is 16 amino acids. Germline lookup yields CDR1 DFQATT and CDR2 SNEGSKA (reference sequence). Trimming cost V 1 base and J 6 bases; bases outside gene matches: 6. The CDR3 nucleotides are TGCAGTGCTAGAGCCGGGACTAGCGGGAGGGCCATCGAGCAGTACTTC. Amino acids: CSARAGTSGRAIEQYF.

In this sample, this clonotype turned up a few times. V gene TRBV6-2 or TRBV6-3 combines with J gene TRBJ2-7, with D maybe TRBD1 (6 bases). V was clipped by 5 bases and J by 3 bases, with 11 bases between them. CDR1 and CDR2 from the germline V gene are MNHEY and SVGEGT. The CDR3 length is 13 residues. The CDR3 is CASSRETGYEQYF. The CDR3 DNA sequence: TGTGCCAGCAGTCGTGAGACAGGCTACGAGCAGTACTTC.

The rearrangement uses TRBV28 and TRBJ2-1; 9 nucleotides align to TRBD2. J was trimmed by 5 bases and V by 6 bases; bases with no gene match: 8. Germline lookup yields CDR1 MDHEN and CDR2 SYDVKM. The CDR3 covers 15 residues. The CDR3 sequence: CASRISGRPHNEQFF. The CDR3 DNA reads as TGTGCCAGCAGAATTAGCGGGAGACCCCACAATGAGCAGTTCTTC.

The V gene is TRBV6-2 or TRBV6-3, the J gene TRBJ1-1, with D tentatively TRBD1 (6 bases). The CDR3 is 11 amino acids. CDR1 is MNHEY, CDR2 SVGEGT, per germline. V lost 5 bases to trimming and J lost 7 bases, with 8 bases between them. The CDR3 DNA follows: TGTGCCAGCAGTCAGGGGTTTGAAGCTTTCTTT. Protein sequence: CASSQGFEAFF.

The sample holds a few counts of this clonotype. J is TRBJ2-3 and V is TRBV6-2 or TRBV6-3, with D tentatively TRBD1 or TRBD2 (5 bases each). The CDR3 contains 14 residues. From germline, CDR1 is MNHEY and CDR2 SVGEGT. Trimming removed 5 bases from V and 1 base from J, with 10 bases in between. In nucleotides, the CDR3 is TGTGCCAGCAGTGATCGGGACGGCACAGATACGCAGTATTTT. It is translated as CASSDRDGTDTQYF.

This clonotype qualifies as medium-sized. V gene TRBV20-1 combines with J gene TRBJ2-5; TRBD2 aligns across 10 bases. Unmatched junction bases numbered 17, after V lost 2 bases and J lost 8 bases. There are 17 residues in the CDR3. Germline CDR1 DFQATT, CDR2 SNEGSKA (reference sequence). The CDR3 DNA reads as TGCAGTGCTAGATCGACGGGGGTAGCGGGGGGTTTGTATACCCAGTACTTC. Its translation: CSARSTGVAGGLYTQYF.

This clonotype came up a few times. The rearrangement links TRBV24-1 to TRBJ2-7, with 11 nucleotides matching TRBD1. The trim removed 4 bases at V and 6 bases at J, leaving 7 bases unmatched. CDR3 length: 15 residues. In germline, CDR1 is KGHDR, CDR2 SFDVKD. The CDR3 nucleotides read TGTGCCACCAGTGACCCGGGACAGGGGGAGCTCGAGCAGTACTTC. Translation gives CATSDPGQGELEQYF.

This clonotype was seen a few times. The chain links TRBV10-3 to TRBJ1-5; D gene uncertain. CDR3 length: 17 residues. Germline CDR1 is ENHRY and CDR2 is SYGVKD. V was trimmed by 0 bases and J by 3 bases, leaving 15 bases between them. DNA of the CDR3: TGTGCCATCAGTGAGTCGATGTCCAGGTTTGACAATCAGCCCCAGCATTTT. It specifies CAISESMSRFDNQPQHF.

This clonotype occurred a few times. The J gene is TRBJ2-1, the V gene TRBV7-2; 8 bases agree with TRBD1. The J segment lost 5 bases and the V segment lost 2 bases, leaving 8 bases of the junction unmatched. Germline V gene sequence: CDR1 SGHTA, CDR2 FQGNSA. The length of the CDR3 is 16 residues. DNA for the CDR3: TGTGCCAGCAGCTTAAGGCAGGGGGCGGCTGACAATGAGCAGTTCTTC. Translation gives CASSLRQGAADNEQFF.